The clone carrying this TCR beta chain has a count of ten or more. The cDNA was synthesized by means of template-switch 5'RACE, which was carried out with 10-nucleotide random UMIs. From 15-18 subjects, every sequencing run obtained over 190 million TCR-beta sequences. TCRdb processed the 5' RACE reads anew with MiXCR; each CDR3 protein has one entry. Of about 120,000 distinct CDR3 sequences in the sample, about 3.2% were seen once. The data belong to a study of neurological immune-mediated disorders. The J segment lost 4 bases and the V segment lost 10 bases, leaving 13 bases of the junction unmatched. The CDR3 has 16 amino acids.

This receptor was identified in a woman aged 30 to 39 with multiple sclerosis. The sequencing input was PBMCs. The chain has TRBV12-3 or TRBV12-4 and TRBJ2-6; TRBD2 agrees at 7 bases. CDR3 amino acids: CATGGGMDRGANVLTF. The DNA of the CDR3 is TGTGCCACCGGGGGAGGGATGGATAGGGGGGCCAACGTCCTGACTTTC.